These 28 T cell receptor beta chains were sequenced from one sample in a study of T cell responses to AZD1222 COVID-19 vaccine. The method was immunoSEQ multiplex PCR; TCRdb's version includes in-frame clones alone and lacks a portion of them. The sample lists fewer than 70,000 clones, around 90% seen once, with approximately 5% in the top ten. The sample here was peripheral blood, taken on day 0 of AZD1222 vaccination. All receptors come from an adult in good health.

V usage is TRBV5-1 and J usage is TRBJ1-2; D remains unclear. Looked up from germline, CDR1 is SGHRS and CDR2 is YFSETQ. There are 15 residues in the CDR3. V was shortened by 5 bases and J by 0 bases, with 14 bases between the two germline ends. The CDR3: CASRSGSASNYGYTF. The CDR3 DNA follows: TGCGCCAGCAGGTCGGGGAGCGCCTCTAACTATGGCTACACCTTC.

Here the CDR3 DNA reads TGTGCCAGCAGCTTAGGCAGGGGCAGCTATGGCTACACCTTC. It specifies CASSLGRGSYGYTF. This rearrangement joins TRBV13 to TRBJ1-2, with TRBD1 as a possible D gene (6 bases). V was shortened by 0 bases and J by 4 bases, with 9 bases between the two germline ends. Germline CDR1 is PRHDT and CDR2 is FYEKMQ (reference sequence). CDR3 length: 14 residues.

The chain carries TRBV7-6 and TRBJ2-7; the match to TRBD1 covers 8 bases. J lost 6 bases, V lost 5 bases, and 6 bases had no gene match. The germline V gene has CDR1 SGHVS and CDR2 FNYEAQ. The CDR3 spans 13 residues. The CDR3 protein is CASSPRTGSEQYF. The DNA for the CDR3 is TGTGCCAGCAGCCCAAGGACAGGGAGCGAGCAGTACTTC.

The chain has TRBV29-1 and TRBJ1-2; a possible D gene is TRBD1 (6 bases). CDR3 length: 12 residues. Trimming removed 7 bases from V and 8 bases from J, with 17 bases in between. Germline loops: CDR1 SQVTM, CDR2 ANQGSEA. The CDR3 here is CSAVQGFEGYTF. CDR3 sequence (DNA): TGCAGCGCAGTACAGGGATTCGAAGGCTACACCTTC.

CDR3 protein: CASSLDSGTGGFYGYTF. The CDR3 DNA sequence: TGTGCCAGCAGCTTAGATTCCGGGACAGGGGGATTCTATGGCTACACCTTC. This chain uses TRBV11-2 with TRBJ1-2; 11 nucleotides match TRBD1. Germline CDR1 SGHAT, CDR2 FQNNGV. CDR3 size: 17 residues. V gave up 0 bases and J gave up 4 bases; unmatched junction bases: 7.

This chain links TRBV11-2 with TRBJ1-1; D is possibly TRBD1 (5 bases). Germline lookup yields CDR1 SGHAT and CDR2 FQNNGV. The CDR3 sequence is 15 residues long. V lost 7 bases and J 2 bases, leaving 17 bases between the germline ends. The CDR3 region is CASKGSGRGNTEAFF. The CDR3 DNA follows: TGTGCCAGCAAGGGGTCCGGTCGGGGAAACACTGAAGCTTTCTTT.

The chain joins TRBV7-9 to TRBJ2-2; 7 bases agree with TRBD1. J was trimmed by 2 bases and V by 0 bases; bases with no gene match: 9. The CDR3 extends over 18 amino acids. Germline V CDR1 and CDR2: SEHNR, FQNEAQ (reference sequence). The chain's CDR3 is CASSLAGRTGGNTGELFF. As DNA, the CDR3 is TGTGCCAGCAGCTTAGCGGGACGGACAGGTGGAAACACCGGGGAGCTGTTTTTT.

The chain has TRBV2 and TRBJ2-7; 9 nucleotides match TRBD1. The CDR3 extends over 15 amino acids. Germline lookup yields CDR1 SNHLY and CDR2 FYNNEI. Trimming removed 6 bases from V and 4 bases from J; junction bases left unmatched: 10. CDR3 amino acids: CASRDSPGQGYEQYF. Written as DNA, the CDR3 is TGTGCCAGCAGGGACTCACCGGGACAGGGTTACGAGCAGTACTTC.

The V and J genes are TRBV10-2 and TRBJ2-5, with D perhaps matching TRBD1 (5 bases). Germline CDR1 WSHSY, CDR2 SAAADI. V was clipped by 3 bases and J by 4 bases, with 18 bases between them. The CDR3 sequence is 16 residues long. The CDR3 DNA sequence: TGCGCCAGCAGTGAACCTGGGGCAGCCTCCCGAGAGACCCAGTACTTC. Its translation is CASSEPGAASRETQYF.

By share, this clone counts as medium-sized. The chain uses TRBV4-2 and TRBJ1-6; D call uncertain. Deletions cut 0 bases from V and 14 bases from J, with 17 bases between. The germline gives CDR1 LGHNA, CDR2 YNFKEQ. This CDR3 spans 15 amino acids. The CDR3 here is CASSQDDRVSGTLHF. The CDR3, as DNA: TGTGCCAGCAGCCAAGATGATCGCGTTTCGGGGACCCTCCACTTT.

The V call is TRBV5-6, the J call TRBJ1-1; D ambiguous. Between the trimmed V and J ends, which lost 1 base and 1 base, there was a span of 8 bases. This CDR3 is 14 amino acids long. From germline, CDR1 is SGHDT and CDR2 YYEEEE. DNA of the CDR3: TGTGCCAGCAGCTTGAGATTCCAGAACACTGAAGCTTTCTTT. It is translated as CASSLRFQNTEAFF.

In this sample, this clone turned up once. The chain combines TRBV6-5 with TRBJ1-6; TRBD1 might be the D (6 bases). Between the trimmed V and J ends, which lost 6 bases and 7 bases, there was a span of 13 bases. The CDR3 loop spans 14 amino acids. Germline V gene lookup returns CDR1 MNHEY and CDR2 SVGAGI. The DNA of the CDR3 is TGTGCCAGCAGGACAGGACCGTTGAATTCACCCCTCCACTTT. Translating gives CASRTGPLNSPLHF.

The CDR3 sequence is CASRSMGGYNEQFF. In DNA, the CDR3 is TGTGCCAGCAGATCTATGGGGGGCTACAATGAGCAGTTCTTC. The V and J genes are TRBV27 and TRBJ2-1, with D perhaps TRBD2 (6 bases). In germline, CDR1 is MNHEY, CDR2 SMNVEV (reference sequence). Trimming took off 6 bases at V and 3 bases at J, with 12 bases between the two ends. The CDR3 length is 14 residues.

The chain combines TRBV5-4 with TRBJ2-7; D is perhaps TRBD2 (6 bases). This CDR3 region has 13 residues. Germline-derived CDR1 and CDR2 are SGHNT and YYREEE (reference sequence). Deletions cut 3 bases from V and 1 base from J, with 8 bases between. The CDR3 region has the DNA TGTGCCAGCAGCTCCGGGAGTTCCTACGAGCAGTACTTC. It is translated as CASSSGSSYEQYF.

The chain uses TRBV5-1 and TRBJ1-2; D is unclear. Per germline, CDR1 SGHRS and CDR2 YFSETQ. The CDR3 sequence is 14 residues long. V shed 3 bases and J shed 0 bases, with 9 bases lying between them. CDR3 nucleotides: TGCGCCAGCAGCTGGGAGGCCTCTAACTATGGCTACACCTTC. Translation: CASSWEASNYGYTF. Complete variable domain (other parts from reference TRBV5-1 and TRBJ1-2): KAGVTQTPRYLIKTRGQQVTLSCSPISGHRSVSWYQQTPGQGLQFLFEYFSETQRNKGNFPGRFSGRQFSNSRSEMNVSTLELGDSALYLCASSWEASNYGYTFGSGTRLTVV.

The chain combines TRBV28 with TRBJ2-1; D is undetermined. The V end lost 5 bases, the J end lost 12 bases, and 8 bases lay between the germline ends. The germline V gene encodes CDR1 MDHEN and CDR2 SYDVKM. The CDR3 spans 10 residues. CDR3 protein: CASSRATQFF. The CDR3 coding sequence is TGTGCCAGCAGTCGGGCAACGCAGTTCTTC.

The V and J genes are TRBV19 and TRBJ2-5; D might be TRBD1 or TRBD2, each matching 5 bases. CDR1 and CDR2 from the germline V gene are LNHDA and SQIVND (reference sequence). Deletions cut 2 bases from V and 7 bases from J, with 14 bases between. CDR3 size: 14 residues. Here the CDR3 DNA reads TGTGCCAGTAGTATACACGGGGCAGAGGGGACCCAGTACTTC. It codes for CASSIHGAEGTQYF.

V and J are TRBV2 and TRBJ1-3, with no clear D. Germline V CDR1 and CDR2: SNHLY, FYNNEI. Trimming took 6 bases from V and 4 from J, leaving 16 bases between them. This CDR3 contains 15 residues. DNA for the CDR3: TGTGCCAGCAGCCAAAAAGGCTCATCCGGAAACACCATATATTTT. Protein product: CASSQKGSSGNTIYF.

This clone has a single count. The chain couples TRBV18 to TRBJ2-3, with D perhaps assigned TRBD1 or TRBD2 (5 bases each). Trimming stripped 2 bases from V and 2 bases from J, with 8 bases between. This CDR3 comprises 14 residues. Germline assignment: CDR1 KGHSH and CDR2 LQKENI. CDR3 DNA sequence: TGTGCCAGCTCACCAACGGGGCTCACAGATACGCAGTATTTT. Protein sequence: CASSPTGLTDTQYF. The entire variable domain, with the rest obtained from reference TRBV18 and TRBJ2-3, is as follows: NAGVMQNPRHLVRRRGQEARLRCSPMKGHSHVYWYRQLPEEGLKFMVYLQKENIIDESGMPKERFSAEFPKEGPSILRIQQVVRGDSAAYFCASSPTGLTDTQYFGPGTRLTVL.

The rearrangement uses TRBV14 and TRBJ1-2; D unresolved. The V gene's germline CDR1 is SGHDN and CDR2 FVKESK. V shed 3 bases and J shed 5 bases, with 10 bases lying between them. The CDR3 consists of 13 residues. The DNA for the CDR3 is TGTGCCAGCAGCCAGTCGGAGGAGTATGGCTACACCTTC. It translates to CASSQSEEYGYTF.

This chain joins TRBV11-2 and TRBJ1-5; D call uncertain. The length of the CDR3 is 13 residues. Germline CDR1 reads SGHAT; CDR2 reads FQNNGV. Trimming pared 1 base from V and 4 bases from J, leaving 5 bases between. The CDR3 DNA sequence: TGTGCCAGCAGCTTAGTCACAAATCAGCCCCAGCATTTT. This gives the protein CASSLVTNQPQHF.

The chain combines TRBV7-2 with TRBJ1-4; D not resolved. The V gene's germline CDR1 is SGHTA and CDR2 FQGNSA. V was cut by 2 bases and J by 0 bases, with 4 bases left in between. The CDR3 totals 14 residues. The CDR3 loop reads CASSLHSTNEKLFF. The CDR3 DNA follows: TGTGCCAGCAGCTTACACTCAACTAATGAAAAACTGTTTTTT.

The V and J genes are TRBV6-5 and TRBJ1-1; 8 bases are shared with TRBD1. The V gene end was trimmed by 8 bases and the J gene end by 8 bases; junction bases not matched to a gene: 10. The CDR3 length is 13 residues. Germline V lookup: CDR1 MNHEY, CDR2 SVGAGI. CDR3 coding DNA: TGTGCCAGCGGAAGGACAGGGCGGAGGGAAGCTTTCTTT. Protein product: CASGRTGRREAFF.

The rearrangement joins TRBV7-9 to TRBJ2-2, with TRBD2 as a possible D gene (5 bases). V was pared by 3 bases and J by 5 bases, with 13 bases between. CDR3 length: 15 residues. Germline CDR1 reads SEHNR; CDR2 reads FQNEAQ (reference sequence). CDR3 in amino acids: CASSFEGPETGELFF. For the CDR3, the DNA is TGTGCCAGCAGCTTTGAGGGCCCGGAGACCGGGGAGCTGTTTTTT.

This clone was observed a single time. This chain connects TRBV5-6 to TRBJ1-1; D remains ambiguous. The CDR3 spans 13 residues. Trimming removed 5 bases from V and 1 base from J, with 9 bases in between. Germline V gives CDR1 SGHDT, CDR2 YYEEEE. Here the CDR3 DNA reads TGTGCCAGCAGTCTGAGACCGAACACTGAAGCTTTCTTT. Its translation: CASSLRPNTEAFF.

This clone was found once. V gene TRBV9 combines with J gene TRBJ2-7; possible D gene TRBD2, 7 bases. The germline V and J ends were trimmed by 0 bases and 2 bases, with 21 bases remaining between them. Germline CDR1 reads SGDLS; CDR2 reads YYNGEE. This CDR3 comprises 18 residues. CDR3: CASSVAADRGAPPYEQYF. For the CDR3, the DNA is TGTGCCAGCAGCGTAGCGGCGGATCGGGGGGCACCTCCCTACGAGCAGTACTTC.

With respect to this clone: The junction and the germline gene differ at one end; a read error may be behind it. The V gene is TRBV6-2 or TRBV6-3, the J gene TRBJ1-1, with 7 positions matching TRBD1. CDR1 MNHEY and CDR2 SVGEGT come from the germline V gene. CDR3 size: 13 residues. This CDR3 is CASSYSKGQPPIF. The DNA for the CDR3 is TGTGCCAGCAGTTACTCGAAGGGACAGCCCCCGATCTTT.

This chain joins TRBV12-5 and TRBJ2-7; 8 nucleotides agree with TRBD2. Per the germline V gene, CDR1 is LGHNT and CDR2 is FRNRAP. After removal of 6 bases from V and 0 bases from J, the junction contained 10 bases not matched to a gene. The CDR3 runs to 16 residues. The CDR3 spells CASGQETGGLSYEQYF. The CDR3 DNA follows: TGTGCTAGTGGCCAAGAAACGGGGGGGCTCTCCTACGAGCAGTACTTC.